The 11 T cell receptor beta chains in this list originate from one sample, sequenced in a study of a mutant IDH1 vaccine in newly diagnosed glioma. Their target antigens are unknown. TCRdb keeps only in-frame clones here, not all; method: immunoSEQ multiplex PCR. This table holds about 77,000 clones, approximately 85% found once. Indicated time point: week 23, last vaccination. Topical imiquimod accompanied each vaccine dose, which consisted of 300 ug of mutant IDH1 20-mer peptide. The material sequenced was PBMCs, taken from a glioma patient whose treatment included an IDH1 peptide vaccine. The receptors come from a woman aged 45-60 years with glioma.

The gene calls are TRBV5-1 and TRBJ1-1; D unclear. The CDR3 totals 14 residues. CDR1 and CDR2 from the germline V gene are SGHRS and YFSETQ. Trimming cost V 1 base and J 1 base, with 8 bases left between them. DNA for the CDR3: TGCGCCAGCAGCTTGTCAACGGCGAACACTGAAGCTTTCTTT. It codes for CASSLSTANTEAFF.

This clone was recorded only once. The chain uses TRBV5-1 and TRBJ2-7; 8 bases fit TRBD2. The length of the CDR3 is 15 residues. The V gene's germline CDR1 is SGHRS and CDR2 YFSETQ. J was trimmed by 2 bases and V by 4 bases; bases with no gene match: 8. CDR3 residues: CASSQLAGSTYEQYF. Here the CDR3 DNA reads TGCGCCAGCAGCCAATTAGCGGGAAGTACCTACGAGCAGTACTTC.

The gene calls are TRBV27 and TRBJ2-7; D uncertain. V was cut by 6 bases and J by 0 bases, with 9 bases left in between. The CDR3 totals 13 residues. In germline, CDR1 is MNHEY, CDR2 SMNVEV (reference sequence). Written as DNA, the CDR3 is TGTGCCAGCAGAAACGGGCCCTCCTACGAGCAGTACTTC. It specifies CASRNGPSYEQYF.

The chain is built from TRBV5-1 and TRBJ1-4; D is uncertain. V lost 0 bases and J 8 bases, leaving 20 bases between the germline ends. Germline CDR1 is SGHRS and CDR2 is YFSETQ. The CDR3 is 17 amino acids. The CDR3 protein is CASSLGRSAGKEEKLFF. In DNA, the CDR3 is TGCGCCAGCAGCTTGGGTCGGTCAGCGGGGAAAGAAGAAAAACTGTTTTTT.

This clone has just one count. The chain employs TRBV19 and TRBJ2-7, with 9 bases lining up with TRBD1. There are 13 residues in the CDR3. CDR1 LNHDA and CDR2 SQIVND come from the germline V gene (reference sequence). J gave up 4 bases and V 8 bases, and 6 bases lay outside the gene matches. CDR3 DNA: TGTGCCAGTTTGGGACAGGGCAAATACGAGCAGTACTTC. The encoded protein is CASLGQGKYEQYF.

This chain uses TRBV5-5 with TRBJ2-5; D is possibly TRBD1 or TRBD2 (6 bases each). V shed 0 bases and J shed 5 bases, with 11 bases lying between them. The germline V gene has CDR1 SGHKS and CDR2 YYEKEE (reference sequence). CDR3 length: 14 residues. DNA for the CDR3: TGTGCCAGCAGCTTGGGTACGGGGGCTGAGACCCAGTACTTC. The encoded protein is CASSLGTGAETQYF.

In its sample, this clone was seen once. The chain combines TRBV19 with TRBJ1-1; 10 bases map to TRBD1. The germline gives CDR1 LNHDA, CDR2 SQIVND (reference sequence). This CDR3 contains 15 residues. V gave up 4 bases and J gave up 4 bases; unmatched junction bases: 6. CDR3 sequence: CASSRQGASVTEAFF. Written as DNA, the CDR3 is TGTGCCAGTAGTAGACAGGGGGCCAGCGTCACTGAAGCTTTCTTT. Filled out from reference TRBV19 and TRBJ1-1, the complete variable domain reads DGGITQSPKYLFRKEGQNVTLSCEQNLNHDAMYWYRQDPGQGLRLIYYSQIVNDFQKGDIAEGYSVSREKKESFPLTVTSAQKNPTAFYLCASSRQGASVTEAFFGQGTRLTVV.

This clone turned up a few times. The junction does not match germline at one end; this may be a read error. V is TRBV6-5 and J is TRBJ1-5; a weak D match, TRBD1 (5 bases). The CDR3 loop spans 14 amino acids. The germline CDR1 and CDR2 sequences are MNHEY and SVGAGI. This CDR3 reads CASSNSGSGQPQHF. CDR3 nucleotides: TGTGCCAGCAGTAACTCAGGGAGCGGTCAGCCCCAGCATTTT.

This chain joins TRBV28 and TRBJ1-3, with no clear D. The CDR3 extends over 11 amino acids. Looked up from germline, CDR1 is MDHEN and CDR2 is SYDVKM. With 7 bases removed from V and 0 bases from J, the gap between germline ends came to 1 base. The DNA of the CDR3 is TGTGCCAGCACCTCTGGAAACACCATATATTTT. Translated, it gives CASTSGNTIYF.

J is TRBJ2-1 and V is TRBV15; 9 bases are shared with TRBD2. With V trimmed by 5 bases and J by 7 bases, 3 bases remained unmatched. Germline CDR1 reads LNHNV; CDR2 reads YYDKDF (reference sequence). The CDR3 totals 13 residues. The CDR3, as DNA: TGTGCCACCAGCGGAGGACTAGCGAATGAGCAGTTCTTC. This translates into CATSGGLANEQFF.

The V gene is TRBV7-8, the J gene TRBJ1-6, with 8 bases lining up with TRBD1. The CDR3 has 16 residues. Germline V lookup: CDR1 SGHVS, CDR2 FQNEAQ. V gave up 2 bases and J gave up 7 bases; unmatched junction bases: 7. CDR3: CASSLRAGTGNSPLHF. The CDR3 DNA sequence: TGTGCCAGCAGCTTAAGGGCCGGGACAGGAAATTCACCCCTCCACTTT.